These T cell receptor beta chains were read from a single sample in a study of T cell changes during pregnancy in multiple sclerosis. The protocol was immunoSEQ multiplex PCR, while the TCRdb copy is restricted to in-frame clones and leaves out a portion. The sample comprises under 50,000 clones, 92% of which are singletons, and approximately 0.41% rests with the top ten. The source material was CD4+ T cells from peripheral blood mononuclear cells, sampled in the second trimester of pregnancy. All receptors derive from a female donor in good health, enrolled as a control in a pregnancy study. The CDR3 runs from the conserved cysteine through the conserved F or W. The order of the fields is CDR3 protein, CDR3 DNA, clone size, D gene, V gene, J gene. The D gene is left open where the match is weak. The size entry is marked missing in some rows and otherwise reads once, few, many or a size class.

cdr3_aa: CASSHAGTVDDYTF
cdr3_nt: TGCGCCAGCAGCCATGCCGGGACAGTCGATGACTACACCTTC
clone_size: -
d_call: TRBD1
v_call: TRBV4-3
j_call: TRBJ1-2

cdr3_aa: CASSLAGGVYNEQFF
cdr3_nt: TGTGCCAGCAGCTTAGCGGGGGGTGTCTACAATGAGCAGTTCTTC
clone_size: -
d_call: -
v_call: TRBV7-2
j_call: TRBJ2-1

cdr3_aa: CASSAQNRNTEAFF
cdr3_nt: TGTGCCAGCAGCGCCCAGAACCGGAACACTGAAGCTTTCTTT
clone_size: once
d_call: -
v_call: TRBV9
j_call: TRBJ1-1

cdr3_aa: CASITGVTEAFF
cdr3_nt: TGTGCCAGCATAACAGGCGTGACTGAAGCTTTCTTT
clone_size: -
d_call: -
v_call: TRBV6-1
j_call: TRBJ1-1

cdr3_aa: CASSPAGTNYGYTF
cdr3_nt: TGTGCCAGCAGCCCGGCGGGGACTAACTATGGCTACACCTTC
clone_size: -
d_call: -
v_call: TRBV11-3
j_call: TRBJ1-2

cdr3_aa: CASSRSGQADIYGYTF
cdr3_nt: TGCGCCAGCAGCCGCTCCGGACAGGCGGATATCTATGGCTACACCTTC
clone_size: -
d_call: TRBD1
v_call: TRBV5-1
j_call: TRBJ1-2

cdr3_aa: CASSGTGGISPLHF
cdr3_nt: TGCGCCAGCAGTGGGACAGGGGGAATTTCACCCCTCCACTTT
clone_size: -
d_call: TRBD1
v_call: TRBV5-1
j_call: TRBJ1-6

cdr3_aa: CASSFSGGIQETQYF
cdr3_nt: TGCGCCAGCAGCTTTAGCGGGGGGATCCAAGAGACCCAGTACTTC
clone_size: few
d_call: TRBD2
v_call: TRBV5-1
j_call: TRBJ2-5

cdr3_aa: CASSFRYGGDFSTDTQYF
cdr3_nt: TGCGCCAGCAGCTTTCGGTACGGGGGTGACTTTAGCACAGATACGCAGTATTTT
clone_size: -
d_call: -
v_call: TRBV5-1
j_call: TRBJ2-3

cdr3_aa: CAWSLLGEGGYTF
cdr3_nt: TGTGCCTGGAGTCTTCTGGGGGAGGGTGGCTACACCTTC
clone_size: -
d_call: -
v_call: TRBV30
j_call: TRBJ1-2

cdr3_aa: CASSLAAGRNEKLFF
cdr3_nt: TGTGCCAGCAGCTTAGCGGCAGGGCGTAATGAAAAACTGTTTTTT
clone_size: once
d_call: -
v_call: TRBV7-2
j_call: TRBJ1-4

cdr3_aa: CASSLEWQGYGYTF
cdr3_nt: TGTGCCAGCAGCTTGGAATGGCAGGGGTATGGCTACACCTTC
clone_size: -
d_call: -
v_call: TRBV5-5
j_call: TRBJ1-2

cdr3_aa: CASSPDRFTGELFF
cdr3_nt: TGCGCCAGCAGCCCGGACAGGTTCACCGGGGAGCTGTTTTTT
clone_size: -
d_call: TRBD1
v_call: TRBV5-1
j_call: TRBJ2-2

cdr3_aa: CASSQDGPLRGETQYF
cdr3_nt: TGCGCCAGCAGCCAAGATGGCCCTTTGCGGGGGGAGACCCAGTACTTC
clone_size: -
d_call: TRBD2
v_call: TRBV4-1
j_call: TRBJ2-5

cdr3_aa: CAWSESVQRGRYTQYF
cdr3_nt: TGTGCCTGGAGTGAATCCGTCCAGCGGGGTCGATATACGCAGTATTTT
clone_size: -
d_call: TRBD2
v_call: TRBV30
j_call: TRBJ2-3

cdr3_aa: CSVEGQGDTYGYTF
cdr3_nt: TGCAGCGTTGAGGGACAGGGGGATACCTATGGCTACACCTTC
clone_size: -
d_call: TRBD1
v_call: TRBV29-1
j_call: TRBJ1-2

cdr3_aa: CASSTHPGQGVYSPLHF
cdr3_nt: TGTGCCAGCAGCACCCACCCGGGACAGGGGGTCTATTCACCCCTCCACTTT
clone_size: -
d_call: TRBD1
v_call: TRBV7-9
j_call: TRBJ1-6

cdr3_aa: CASSSRQGTGYTF
cdr3_nt: TGTGCCAGCAGTTCCCGACAGGGAACTGGCTACACCTTC
clone_size: -
d_call: TRBD1
v_call: TRBV6-5
j_call: TRBJ1-2

cdr3_aa: CASRPQEPNQPQHF
cdr3_nt: TGTGCCAGCAGGCCACAGGAACCAAATCAGCCCCAGCATTTT
clone_size: once
d_call: -
v_call: TRBV6-1
j_call: TRBJ1-5

cdr3_aa: CASSLGGRGPPNYGYTF
cdr3_nt: TGCGCCAGCAGCTTGGGGGGCAGGGGGCCCCCCAACTATGGCTACACCTTC
clone_size: -
d_call: TRBD1
v_call: TRBV5-1
j_call: TRBJ1-2

cdr3_aa: CASSPRANSPLHF
cdr3_nt: TGTGCCAGCTCACCCAGGGCTAATTCACCCCTCCACTTT
clone_size: -
d_call: -
v_call: TRBV18
j_call: TRBJ1-6

cdr3_aa: CASSPTDTVSYNSPLHF
cdr3_nt: TGTGCCAGCTCACCCACGGATACAGTCTCCTATAATTCACCCCTCCACTTT
clone_size: -
d_call: -
v_call: TRBV18
j_call: TRBJ1-6

cdr3_aa: CASSAGLQGVENTIYF
cdr3_nt: TGTGCCAGCAGCGCCGGATTACAGGGGGTTGAAAACACCATATATTTT
clone_size: -
d_call: TRBD1
v_call: TRBV9
j_call: TRBJ1-3

cdr3_aa: CASSITTGGYAETQYF
cdr3_nt: TGTGCCAGCAGCATCACGACAGGGGGTTATGCGGAGACCCAGTACTTC
clone_size: -
d_call: TRBD1
v_call: TRBV11-3
j_call: TRBJ2-5

cdr3_aa: CASSGQNTEAFF
cdr3_nt: TGTGCCAGCAGTGGACAGAACACTGAAGCTTTCTTT
clone_size: -
d_call: -
v_call: TRBV2
j_call: TRBJ1-1

cdr3_aa: CASSQTGLLQTIYF
cdr3_nt: TGCGCCAGCAGCCAGACAGGCCTTTTGCAGACCATATATTTT
clone_size: once
d_call: -
v_call: TRBV4-3
j_call: TRBJ1-3

cdr3_aa: CASSLRGGAGETQYF
cdr3_nt: TGTGCCAGCAGCCTAAGAGGGGGCGCAGGGGAGACCCAGTACTTC
clone_size: -
d_call: TRBD1
v_call: TRBV7-3
j_call: TRBJ2-5

cdr3_aa: CASSRPGLEGTEAFF
cdr3_nt: TGCGCCAGCAGCCGACCGGGACTCGAGGGCACTGAAGCTTTCTTT
clone_size: -
d_call: -
v_call: TRBV5-1
j_call: TRBJ1-1

cdr3_aa: CATSRTTGYSSYEQYF
cdr3_nt: TGTGCCACCAGCAGGACGACAGGGTATAGTTCCTACGAGCAGTACTTC
clone_size: -
d_call: TRBD1
v_call: TRBV15
j_call: TRBJ2-7

cdr3_aa: CASSLFGTGPAEAFF
cdr3_nt: TGTGCCAGCAGCTTGTTTGGGACAGGGCCCGCTGAAGCTTTCTTT
clone_size: few
d_call: TRBD1
v_call: TRBV5-4
j_call: TRBJ1-1

cdr3_aa: CASSPGVGPGWSEQFF
cdr3_nt: TGTGCCAGCAGCCCAGGGGTGGGGCCGGGGTGGAGTGAGCAGTTCTTC
clone_size: -
d_call: -
v_call: TRBV7-2
j_call: TRBJ2-1

cdr3_aa: CASSYPGQNEKLFF
cdr3_nt: TGTGCCAGCAGTTACCCGGGACAGAATGAAAAACTGTTTTTT
clone_size: -
d_call: TRBD1
v_call: TRBV6-6
j_call: TRBJ1-4

cdr3_aa: CASSLSVRPTNYGYTF
cdr3_nt: TGTGCCAGCAGCTTATCCGTCAGGCCAACTAACTATGGCTACACCTTC
clone_size: -
d_call: -
v_call: TRBV7-6
j_call: TRBJ1-2

cdr3_aa: CASSFRQLNEKLFF
cdr3_nt: TGTGCCAGTAGTTTTAGACAGCTCAATGAAAAACTGTTTTTT
clone_size: -
d_call: -
v_call: TRBV19
j_call: TRBJ1-4

cdr3_aa: CASSGSGDEQFF
cdr3_nt: TGTGCCAGTAGTGGGTCAGGGGATGAGCAGTTCTTC
clone_size: -
d_call: -
v_call: TRBV19
j_call: TRBJ2-1

cdr3_aa: CASNVGAGDNYGYTF
cdr3_nt: TGTGCCAGCAACGTAGGAGCAGGGGATAACTATGGCTACACCTTC
clone_size: -
d_call: -
v_call: TRBV5-6
j_call: TRBJ1-2

cdr3_aa: CASSLVWGGMNSPLHF
cdr3_nt: TGTGCCAGCAGCTTAGTATGGGGGGGCATGAATTCACCCCTCCACTTT
clone_size: -
d_call: -
v_call: TRBV11-2
j_call: TRBJ1-6